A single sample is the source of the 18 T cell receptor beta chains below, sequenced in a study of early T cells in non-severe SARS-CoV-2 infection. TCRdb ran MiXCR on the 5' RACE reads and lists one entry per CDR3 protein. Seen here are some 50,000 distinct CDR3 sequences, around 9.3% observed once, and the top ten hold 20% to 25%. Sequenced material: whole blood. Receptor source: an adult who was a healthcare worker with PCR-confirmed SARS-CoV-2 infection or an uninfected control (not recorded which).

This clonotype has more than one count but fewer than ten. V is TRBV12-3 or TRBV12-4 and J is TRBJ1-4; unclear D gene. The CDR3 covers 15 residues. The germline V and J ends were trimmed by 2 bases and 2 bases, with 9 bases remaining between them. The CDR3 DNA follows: TGTGCCAGCAGTTTAAGTTCTGCGACTAATGAAAAACTGTTTTTT. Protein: CASSLSSATNEKLFF.

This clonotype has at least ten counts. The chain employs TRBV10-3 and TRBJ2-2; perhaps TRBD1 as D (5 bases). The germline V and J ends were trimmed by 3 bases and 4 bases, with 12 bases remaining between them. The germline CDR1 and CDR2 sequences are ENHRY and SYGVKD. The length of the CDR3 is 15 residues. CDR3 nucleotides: TGTGCCATCAGTGAAGTCTTGGGGCGCACCGGGGAGCTGTTTTTT. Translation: CAISEVLGRTGELFF.

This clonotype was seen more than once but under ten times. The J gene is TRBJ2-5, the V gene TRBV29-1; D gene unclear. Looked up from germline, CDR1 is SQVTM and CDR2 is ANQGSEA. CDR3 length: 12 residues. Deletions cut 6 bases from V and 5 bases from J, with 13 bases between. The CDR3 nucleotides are TGCAGCGTGATCGGGCCCGATGAGACCCAGTACTTC. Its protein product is CSVIGPDETQYF.

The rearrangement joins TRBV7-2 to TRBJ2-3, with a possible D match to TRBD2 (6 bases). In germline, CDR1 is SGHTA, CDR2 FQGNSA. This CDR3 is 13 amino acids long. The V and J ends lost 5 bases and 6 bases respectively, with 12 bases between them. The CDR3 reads CASSRGEVDTQYF. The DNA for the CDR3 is TGTGCCAGCAGCCGCGGGGAGGTGGATACGCAGTATTTT.

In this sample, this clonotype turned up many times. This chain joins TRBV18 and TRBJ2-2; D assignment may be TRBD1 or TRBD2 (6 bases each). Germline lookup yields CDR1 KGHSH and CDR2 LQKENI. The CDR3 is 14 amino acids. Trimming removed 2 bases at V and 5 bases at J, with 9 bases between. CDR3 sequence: CASSPTGRTGELFF. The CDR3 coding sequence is TGTGCCAGCTCACCAACAGGGAGGACCGGGGAGCTGTTTTTT. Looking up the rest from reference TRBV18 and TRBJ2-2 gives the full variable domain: NAGVMQNPRHLVRRRGQEARLRCSPMKGHSHVYWYRQLPEEGLKFMVYLQKENIIDESGMPKERFSAEFPKEGPSILRIQQVVRGDSAAYFCASSPTGRTGELFFGEGSRLTVL.

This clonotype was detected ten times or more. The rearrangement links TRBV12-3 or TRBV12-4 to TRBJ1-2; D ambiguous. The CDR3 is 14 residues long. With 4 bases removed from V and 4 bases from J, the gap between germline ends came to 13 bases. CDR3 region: CASSSSTRGYGYTF. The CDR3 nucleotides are TGTGCCAGCAGTTCCTCCACCCGGGGCTATGGCTACACCTTC.

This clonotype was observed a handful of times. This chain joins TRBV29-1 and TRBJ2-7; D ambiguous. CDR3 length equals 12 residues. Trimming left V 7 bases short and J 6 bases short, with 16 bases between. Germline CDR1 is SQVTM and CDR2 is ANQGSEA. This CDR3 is CSARPGVGEQYF. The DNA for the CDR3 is TGCAGCGCCCGACCTGGGGTTGGCGAGCAGTACTTC.

This CDR3 is CASSPRATGELFF. CDR3 sequence (DNA): TGTGCCAGCAGCCCCAGGGCCACCGGGGAGCTGTTTTTT. The genes are TRBV12-3 or TRBV12-4 and TRBJ2-2; D possibly corresponds to TRBD1 (5 bases). The V end lost 6 bases, the J end lost 4 bases, and 9 bases lay between the germline ends. CDR3 length: 13 residues.

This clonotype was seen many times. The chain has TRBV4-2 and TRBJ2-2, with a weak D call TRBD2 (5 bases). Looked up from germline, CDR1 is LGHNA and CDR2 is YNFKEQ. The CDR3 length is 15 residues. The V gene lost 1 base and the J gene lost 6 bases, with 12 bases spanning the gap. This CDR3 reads CASSQVSLAAGELFF. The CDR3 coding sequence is TGTGCCAGCAGCCAAGTATCCCTAGCAGCCGGGGAGCTGTTTTTT.

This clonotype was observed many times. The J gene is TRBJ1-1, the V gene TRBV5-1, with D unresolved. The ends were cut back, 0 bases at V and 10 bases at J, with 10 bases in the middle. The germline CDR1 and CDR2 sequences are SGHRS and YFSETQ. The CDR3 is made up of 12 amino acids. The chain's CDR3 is CASSLDRVRAFF. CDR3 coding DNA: TGCGCCAGCAGCTTGGACCGGGTTCGAGCTTTCTTT.

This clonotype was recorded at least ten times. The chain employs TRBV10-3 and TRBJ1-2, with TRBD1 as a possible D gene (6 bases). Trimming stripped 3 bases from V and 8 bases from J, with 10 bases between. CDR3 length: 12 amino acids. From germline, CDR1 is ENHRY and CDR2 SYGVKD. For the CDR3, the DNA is TGTGCCATCAGTGAAGGGGGTGGAGGCTACACCTTC. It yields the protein CAISEGGGGYTF.

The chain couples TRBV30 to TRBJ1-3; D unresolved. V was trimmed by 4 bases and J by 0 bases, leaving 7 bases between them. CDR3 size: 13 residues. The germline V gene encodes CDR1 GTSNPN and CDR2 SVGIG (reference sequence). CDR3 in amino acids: CAWTGTSGNTIYF. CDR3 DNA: TGTGCCTGGACAGGTACCTCTGGAAACACCATATATTTT.

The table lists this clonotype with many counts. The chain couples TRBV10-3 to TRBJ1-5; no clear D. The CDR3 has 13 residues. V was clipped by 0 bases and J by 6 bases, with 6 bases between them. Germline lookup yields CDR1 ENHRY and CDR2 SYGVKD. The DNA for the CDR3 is TGTGCCATCAGTGAGTCTCAGTCTCAGCCCCAGCATTTT. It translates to CAISESQSQPQHF.

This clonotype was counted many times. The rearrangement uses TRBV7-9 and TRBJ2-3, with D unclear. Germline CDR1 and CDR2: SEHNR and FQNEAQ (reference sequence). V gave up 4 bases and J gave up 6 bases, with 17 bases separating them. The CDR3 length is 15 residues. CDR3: CASSSEFHPPDTQYF. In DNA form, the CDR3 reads TGTGCCAGCAGCTCCGAGTTCCATCCCCCTGATACGCAGTATTTT.

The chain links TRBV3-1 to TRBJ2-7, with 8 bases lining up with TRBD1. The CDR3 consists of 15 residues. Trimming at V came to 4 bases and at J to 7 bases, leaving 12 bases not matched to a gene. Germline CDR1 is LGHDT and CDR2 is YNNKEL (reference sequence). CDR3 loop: CASSLTGGREREQYF. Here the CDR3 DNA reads TGTGCCAGCAGCCTAACAGGGGGACGTGAGAGAGAGCAGTACTTC.

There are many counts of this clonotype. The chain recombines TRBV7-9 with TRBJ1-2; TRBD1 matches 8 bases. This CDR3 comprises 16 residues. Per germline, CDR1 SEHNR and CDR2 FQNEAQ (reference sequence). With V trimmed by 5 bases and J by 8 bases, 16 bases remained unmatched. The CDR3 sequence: CASSVGRDRRAFGYTF. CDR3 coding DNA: TGTGCCAGCAGCGTCGGCCGGGACAGGAGGGCCTTCGGCTACACCTTC.

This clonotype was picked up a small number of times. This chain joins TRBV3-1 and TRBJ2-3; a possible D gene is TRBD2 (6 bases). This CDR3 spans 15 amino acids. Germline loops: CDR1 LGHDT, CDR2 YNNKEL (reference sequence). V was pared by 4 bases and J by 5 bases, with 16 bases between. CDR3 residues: CASSPRGLALDTQYF. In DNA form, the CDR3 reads TGTGCCAGCAGCCCAAGAGGCCTAGCGTTAGATACGCAGTATTTT.

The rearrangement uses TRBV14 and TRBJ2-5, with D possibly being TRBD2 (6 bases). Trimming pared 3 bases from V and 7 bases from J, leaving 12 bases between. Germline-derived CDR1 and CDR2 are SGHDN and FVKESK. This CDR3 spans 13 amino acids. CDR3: CASSQAGFGTQYF. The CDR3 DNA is TGTGCCAGCAGCCAGGCGGGATTCGGGACCCAGTACTTC.